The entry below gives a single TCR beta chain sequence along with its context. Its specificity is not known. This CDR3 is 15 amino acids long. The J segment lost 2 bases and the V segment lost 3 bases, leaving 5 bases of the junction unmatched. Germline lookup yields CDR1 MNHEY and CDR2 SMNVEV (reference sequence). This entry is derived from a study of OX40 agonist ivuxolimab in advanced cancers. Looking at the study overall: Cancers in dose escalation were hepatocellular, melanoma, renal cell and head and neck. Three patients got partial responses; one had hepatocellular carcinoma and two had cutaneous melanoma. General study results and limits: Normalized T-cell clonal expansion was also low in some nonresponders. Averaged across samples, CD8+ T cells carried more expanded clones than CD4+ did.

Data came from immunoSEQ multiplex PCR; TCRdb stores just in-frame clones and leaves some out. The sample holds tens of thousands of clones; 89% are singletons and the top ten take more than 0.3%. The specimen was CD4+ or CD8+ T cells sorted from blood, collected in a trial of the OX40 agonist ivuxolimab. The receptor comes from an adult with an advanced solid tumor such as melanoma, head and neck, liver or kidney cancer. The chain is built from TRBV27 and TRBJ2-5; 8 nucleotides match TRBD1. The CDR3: CASSFLGTGQETQYF. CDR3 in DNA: TGTGCCAGCAGTTTTTTAGGGACAGGACAAGAGACCCAGTACTTC.